This record concerns one T cell receptor (beta chain) sequence. This receptor's antigen is unknown. It has no much larger one-base neighbor in the sample; base qualities were not kept. The CDR3 regions of human TCRbeta chains were analyzed by immunosequencing. The source study handled its data this way. Repertoire TCRs were checked for matches against a reference library of SARS-CoV-2-specific TCRs that had been generated using the MIRA antigen-specificity platform. Breadth was defined as the fraction of unique TCRs that were SARS-CoV-2-associated. Depth was defined as the fraction of total T cells that were SARS-CoV-2-associated. Using the MIRA data, each spike-specific TCR was mapped to the spike region that the TCR reacts to and placed in a CD4 or CD8 class. Log10-transformed breadth and depth values were compared by one-way ANOVA with Sidak's multiple comparisons tests. TCRdb retrieved this table from immuneACCESS and kept in-frame rearrangements only. Not all clones are present; in checked studies, unresolved V genes account for under half, and no reason is known for the remainder. V and J calls plus clone size are reproduced from that table; the DNA served to infer D and trimming. The sample table contains some 90,000 clones; only one count was recorded for 87% of them. Of the sample, about 1.6% falls within the top ten clones.

The data stem from a study of T cell responses to AZD1222 COVID-19 vaccine (dated by TCRdb to about 2021). Looking at the study overall: AZD1222 recipients with second doses at about 4 weeks or about 12 weeks were pooled, because spike-specific TCR depth and breadth did not differ between schedules. A total of 233 trial participants underwent TCR sequencing, of whom 207 received two doses of AZD1222 and about 25 received two doses of the MenACWY control vaccine. Trial participants were enrolled by age into 18-55, 56-69 and 70-plus year subgroups, with roughly 160, 29 and 62 TCR-sequenced participants respectively. General conclusions and limits of the study: Participants were mostly white British and included more females than males, and it was suggested by the authors that clonal diversity may have been underestimated. A significant rise in spike-specific TCR breadth and depth was observed after two AZD1222 doses relative to day 0 and relative to MenACWY recipients. Conclusions about previously exposed vaccinees are limited, since just five or six AZD1222 recipients were seropositive for SARS-CoV-2 at baseline. The whole spike protein was spanned by vaccine-associated CD4 TCRs, and dominant responses were seen in regions 160-218 and 743-854. The 56-69-year group was small, and its depth increase did not reach significance, likely because of low power. Because no day 14 peak-response samples were available, the repertoires could be characterized only after the peak T cell response. Nearly half of unique spike-specific TCRs reportedly recognized epitopes outside regions mutated in the B.1.351 and B.1.1.7 variants.

Inclusive of the bounding cysteine and phenylalanine, the CDR3 is 14 residues long. This entry keeps only the CDR3 DNA: 42 bases, framed from base 1. CDR1 LNHDA and CDR2 SQIVND are derived from the germline V gene (reference sequence). The germline V and J ends show losses of 1 base and 4 bases respectively, and no gene match explains 3 bases of the junction. Interpreted using the paper, the time point label stands for: baseline before first vaccination. Samples from vaccinated people were obtained from the UK trials COV001 and COV002, which included a single-blind randomized controlled phase 2/3 trial of AZD1222 (ChAdOx1 nCoV-19) in healthy adults. For TCRbeta chain sequencing, PBMC samples from trial participants were taken at day 0 and at day 28 after the second dose.

Material: peripheral blood, obtained on day 0 of AZD1222 vaccination. Recombination linked TRBV19 to TRBJ2-5, with 7 bases in between that match TRBD1. The clonotype comes from an adult in good health. The bases are TGTGCCAGTAGTATAGCAGGACAGGTAGAGACCCAGTACTTC. The resulting protein is CASSIAGQVETQYF.